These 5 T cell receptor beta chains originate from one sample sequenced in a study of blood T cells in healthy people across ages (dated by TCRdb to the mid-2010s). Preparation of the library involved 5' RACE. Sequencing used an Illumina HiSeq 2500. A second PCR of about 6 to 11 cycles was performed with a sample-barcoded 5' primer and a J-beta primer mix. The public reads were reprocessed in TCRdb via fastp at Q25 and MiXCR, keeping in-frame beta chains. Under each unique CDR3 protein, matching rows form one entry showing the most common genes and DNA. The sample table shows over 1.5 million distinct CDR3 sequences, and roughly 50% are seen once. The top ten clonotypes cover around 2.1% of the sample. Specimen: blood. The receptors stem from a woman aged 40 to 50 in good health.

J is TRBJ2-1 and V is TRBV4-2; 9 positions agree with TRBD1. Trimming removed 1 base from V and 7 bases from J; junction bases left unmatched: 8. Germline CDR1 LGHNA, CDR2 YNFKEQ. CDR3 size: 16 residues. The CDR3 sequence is CASSQGLGQGGNEQFF. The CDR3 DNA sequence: TGTGCCAGCAGCCAAGGTTTGGGACAGGGTGGGAATGAGCAGTTCTTC.

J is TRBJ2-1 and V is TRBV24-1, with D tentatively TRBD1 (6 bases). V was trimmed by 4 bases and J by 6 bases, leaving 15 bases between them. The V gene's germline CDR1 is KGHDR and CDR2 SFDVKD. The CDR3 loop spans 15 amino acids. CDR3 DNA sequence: TGTGCCACCAGTGAGACCAGCGACAGGCCCAATGAGCAGTTCTTC. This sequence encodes CATSETSDRPNEQFF.

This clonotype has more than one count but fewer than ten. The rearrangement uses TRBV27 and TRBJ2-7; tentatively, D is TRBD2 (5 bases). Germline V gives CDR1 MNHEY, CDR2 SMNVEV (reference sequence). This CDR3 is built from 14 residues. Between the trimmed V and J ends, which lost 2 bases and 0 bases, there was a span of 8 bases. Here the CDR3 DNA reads TGTGCCAGCAGTTTAATCGGGGACTCCTACGAGCAGTACTTC. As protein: CASSLIGDSYEQYF.

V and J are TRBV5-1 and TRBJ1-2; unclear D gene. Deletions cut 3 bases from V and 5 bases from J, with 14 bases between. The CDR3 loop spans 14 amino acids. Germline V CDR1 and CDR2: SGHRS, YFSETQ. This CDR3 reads CASSSRTPGYGYTF. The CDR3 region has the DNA TGCGCCAGCAGCTCACGGACCCCTGGTTATGGCTACACCTTC.

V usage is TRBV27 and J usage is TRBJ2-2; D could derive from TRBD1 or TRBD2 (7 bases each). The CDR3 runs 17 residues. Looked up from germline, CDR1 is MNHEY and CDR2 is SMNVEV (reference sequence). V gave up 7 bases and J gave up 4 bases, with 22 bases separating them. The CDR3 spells CASTNRRAGGATGELFF. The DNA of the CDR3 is TGTGCCAGCACCAATCGTCGGGCAGGGGGGGCCACCGGGGAGCTGTTTTTT.